A single TCR beta chain is shown here with its context. This clone's antigen is unknown. The input lacks base qualities; no much larger clone sits a single base away. These data belong to a study of T cells in Graves' hyperthyroidism and ophthalmopathy (dated by TCRdb to between 2018 and 2020). Turning to the overall study: Peripheral blood was sampled at the time of initial diagnosis, prior to any treatment. To identify distinguishing TCR V-J signatures, a discovery cohort of 90 to 100 patients was used, comprising 43 with Graves' ophthalmopathy and 57 with stable Graves' hyperthyroidism. Whether ophthalmopathy could be predicted prospectively was tested in an independent validation cohort made up of 18 to 20 hyperthyroidism patients plus 17 patients who later progressed to ophthalmopathy. The 95 to 100 discovery patients were randomly divided into training and test sets at a 7:3 ratio. Thyroid tissue and blood T-cell repertoires from more than five Graves' hyperthyroidism patients were also compared in the study. After sampling, hyperthyroidism patients received methimazole starting at 30 mg daily, and ophthalmopathy patients received high-dose intravenous methylprednisolone. The paper describes TCR Vbeta CDR3 sequencing of roughly 130 peripheral blood samples, made up of 43 ophthalmopathy patients, 70 to 75 hyperthyroidism patients and some 17 progressor patients. Here is what the overall study found, with its caveats: Most expanded thyroid clonotypes (frequency above 0.001) were also detected in blood, a finding suggesting that blood repertoires may reflect thyroid immune responses. In cross-validation, a model built on a 13 V-J signature told ophthalmopathy apart from stable hyperthyroidism with less than 90% sensitivity and 81% to 82% specificity, and in testing the same model reached 80%/75%. Sample size was not statistically predetermined, and blinding of investigators to group allocation was not performed. During validation, the model predicted progression to ophthalmopathy a median of roughly 7.1 months ahead of onset, with almost 71% sensitivity and about 75% specificity.

Hyperthyroidism patients were aged 18 to 65 years and newly diagnosed, with disease duration of less than 2 months. The study excluded patients with uncontrolled infections, other autoimmune diseases, pregnancy or lactation. Diagnoses were established on the basis of clinical symptoms, serum thyroxine and TRAb, thyroid ultrasound, and orbital computed tomography. Blood from progressor patients was drawn when they were first diagnosed with hyperthyroidism, before any ophthalmopathy symptoms appeared. PBMCs were separated from over 9 ml of fresh peripheral blood using Ficoll-Paque density gradient centrifugation. Progressor patients were defined as those initially diagnosed with Graves' hyperthyroidism in whom ophthalmopathy developed during follow-up. Trizol reagent was used to extract total RNA, and RNA quality was then checked on an Agilent 2100 Bioanalyzer. The CDR3 runs 14 amino acids, cysteine and phenylalanine included. Only the CDR3 portion is preserved as DNA: 42 bases, with reading frame beginning at the first base. V and J are truncated by 3 bases and 4 bases respectively, leaving an intervening sequence of 13 bases. Reading the germline V gene gives CDR1 SQVTM and CDR2 ANQGSEA.

Amplification of TCR beta CDR3 regions was carried out from RNA transcripts. For the first round of RT-PCR on the TCR CDR3, the HTBI primer set was used together with the Qiagen OneStep RT-PCR kit. The libraries were constructed in a second round of multiplex PCR and then size-selected and purified. Paired-end sequencing of the libraries was performed with 100 bp reads on an Illumina HiSeq2000. Turning to the authors' computational methods: Raw data were processed with SOAPnuke, discarding reads with adapters, uncalled bases, mean Phred below 15, or no exact constant-primer or identifier match. High-quality paired reads were merged with COPE v1.2.5, and unique nucleotide sequences were defined as clonotypes. MiTCR v1.1 was used to align clonotypes to the IMGT TRBV, TRBD and TRBJ reference segments. Only V-J combinations with frequency above 0.0001, covering 99.2% of repertoires, were analysed. A TCS score was defined as the ratio between F50 (clonal expansion) and ExV (chaos), using BLOSUM62-based TCRdist between CDR3 peptides within each V-J. Welch's t-statistics and random forest reduced 450 to 600 V-J features to roughly 13, which were used in a naive Bayes classifier (R e1071). TCRdb itself trimmed the public reads at Q25 with fastp, ran MiXCR and retained productive beta chains. Each record represents a unique CDR3 protein, reported with the most common genes and DNA among its rows. What appears here as the V and J calls and clone size reflects TCRdb's work, not the paper's. The sample table holds approximately 600,000 distinct CDR3 sequences, of which approximately 15% were seen once. Less than 6% of the sample rests with the top ten.

This TCR was recovered from a woman in her twenties or thirties with Graves' hyperthyroidism that later progressed to Graves' ophthalmopathy. Material for sequencing was blood. This chain is built from TRBV29-1 and TRBJ2-1; perhaps TRBD2 is the D gene, with 5 bases matching. Here the CDR3 is given as CSVDYTSWYNEQFF. The nucleotide sequence reads as follows: TGCAGCGTTGATTACACTAGTTGGTACAATGAGCAGTTCTTC.